This T cell receptor beta chain was observed in a study of cytomegalovirus exposure and HLA in healthy donors. Primers for the PCR totalled 60 Vbeta and 13 Jbeta. Method: immunoSEQ multiplex PCR; TCRdb's copy keeps in-frame clones and lacks some. Among under 200,000 clones listed, more than 65% were seen once. Sequencing used PBMCs. The sequence came from a male donor in good health and CMV-seronegative.

The CDR3 nucleotides are TGTGCCAGCAGCTGGGGAGGGAGGCAGCCCCAGCATTTT. Its protein product is CASSWGGRQPQHF. V usage is TRBV13 and J usage is TRBJ1-5; no clear D gene. Germline values: CDR1 PRHDT, CDR2 FYEKMQ (reference sequence). Trimming shortened V by 4 bases and J by 7 bases, and 11 bases separated the two germline ends. CDR3 length equals 13 residues.